This TCR beta chain was identified in a study of blood T cell repertoires in COVID-19. Study-level background: T cells, B-cell-depleted T cells, or PBMCs provided the cDNA or gDNA that served as material.

The data were produced by immunoSEQ multiplex PCR, yet TCRdb's version contains in-frame clones alone and is incomplete. The data show more than 150,000 clones, with 84% seen just once and roughly 7.1% held by the top ten. The CDR3 totals 17 residues. Unmatched junction bases numbered 9, after V lost 1 base and J lost 4 bases. Germline V lookup: CDR1 MGHRA, CDR2 YSYEKL. The TCR originated in a human donor in a cohort sampled during active COVID-19. Sequenced input: peripheral blood. V is TRBV4-1 and J is TRBJ1-4, with 7 bases lining up with TRBD1. The CDR3 DNA sequence: TGCGCCAGCAGCCAAGTGAGGGGGACAGCGGGTAATGAAAAACTGTTTTTT. Translated: CASSQVRGTAGNEKLFF.